The 30 T cell receptor beta chains given below trace back to one sample, sequenced in a study of glioma-infiltrating T cells after dendritic cell vaccination. Clones were sequenced by immunoSEQ multiplex PCR, and TCRdb holds only the in-frame ones, with some missing. The profile shows about 64,000 clones, more than 75% of them singletons. Time point noted: after dendritic cell vaccination, including at tumor progression/relapse. The source was blood, collected after dendritic cell vaccination. These receptors all stem from a human donor with glioblastoma.

The CDR3 protein is CASSLTAGAYETQYF. In DNA, the CDR3 is TGCGCCAGCAGCCTCACAGCGGGGGCCTACGAGACCCAGTACTTC. This sequence joins TRBV5-1 and TRBJ2-5; TRBD2 matches at 8 bases. Germline lookup yields CDR1 SGHRS and CDR2 YFSETQ. Trimming cost V 4 bases and J 5 bases; bases outside gene matches: 10. This CDR3 has 15 amino acids. Full variable domain (rest looked up from reference TRBV5-1 and TRBJ2-5): KAGVTQTPRYLIKTRGQQVTLSCSPISGHRSVSWYQQTPGQGLQFLFEYFSETQRNKGNFPGRFSGRQFSNSRSEMNVSTLELGDSALYLCASSLTAGAYETQYFGPGTRLLVL.

This rearrangement joins TRBV19 to TRBJ1-1, with 8 bases matching TRBD1. The trim removed 9 bases at V and 10 bases at J, leaving 22 bases unmatched. The length of the CDR3 is 16 residues. Germline lookup yields CDR1 LNHDA and CDR2 SQIVND (reference sequence). CDR3 sequence reads: CASRPPGQVPPAGAFF. DNA of the CDR3: TGTGCCAGCCGTCCACCGGGACAGGTCCCTCCCGCGGGAGCTTTCTTT.

V is TRBV19 and J is TRBJ2-1, with 14 bases that match TRBD2. Germline V gene data show CDR1 as LNHDA and CDR2 as SQIVND (reference sequence). The CDR3 runs 16 residues. The V segment lost 8 bases and the J segment 7 bases; nucleotides outside the gene matches: 10. CDR3: CASGDPRTSGRNEQFF. The CDR3 DNA is TGTGCCAGTGGGGATCCTAGGACTAGCGGGAGGAATGAGCAGTTCTTC.

This clone was detected only once. In this CDR3 the conserved last residue, phenylalanine or tryptophan, is missing, so a read error is likely. No DNA is shown, since the ends of the CDR3 on it are uncertain; the CDR3 is the one TCRdb lists. The rearrangement joins TRBV4-1 to TRBJ2-7; TRBD2 was called by the table and not checked on the DNA. The CDR3 extends over 12 residues, inclusive of both ends. Germline CDR1 reads MGHRA; CDR2 reads YSYEKL. The CDR3 spells CASSQKTSGARD.

This clone was picked up one time. The gene calls are TRBV5-4 and TRBJ2-3; D is perhaps TRBD1 (6 bases). Trimming shortened V by 4 bases and J by 0 bases, and 12 bases separated the two germline ends. The CDR3 length is 15 residues. Germline CDR1 and CDR2: SGHNT and YYREEE (reference sequence). CDR3 protein: CASSPPGHSTDTQYF. DNA of the CDR3: TGTGCCAGCAGCCCACCGGGACATAGCACAGATACGCAGTATTTT.

The chain couples TRBV19 to TRBJ1-1; the D is unclear. The CDR3 totals 11 residues. V lost 10 bases and J 0 bases, leaving 6 bases between the germline ends. CDR1 is LNHDA, CDR2 SQIVND, per germline (reference sequence). The CDR3 DNA follows: TGTGCCACCATTCTGAACACTGAAGCTTTCTTT. This encodes CATILNTEAFF.

The genes are TRBV27 and TRBJ2-7; 8 bases map to TRBD2. In germline, CDR1 is MNHEY, CDR2 SMNVEV (reference sequence). Germline trimming cut 2 bases from V and 4 bases from J; bases unmatched to any gene: 7. CDR3 length equals 15 residues. The CDR3 loop reads CASSLGVGGGYEQYF. CDR3 bases: TGTGCCAGCAGTTTAGGGGTTGGCGGGGGGTACGAGCAGTACTTC.

This chain joins TRBV18 and TRBJ2-3, with 10 bases fitting TRBD1. The germline gives CDR1 KGHSH, CDR2 LQKENI. Trimming at V came to 2 bases and at J to 11 bases, leaving 16 bases not matched to a gene. The CDR3 totals 17 residues. Written as DNA, the CDR3 is TGTGCCAGCTCACCATGGGCAAGGACAGGGGGTGCCGTAGGGCAGTATTTT. This gives the protein CASSPWARTGGAVGQYF.

J is TRBJ2-5 and V is TRBV7-9; D is perhaps TRBD2 (6 bases). V was shortened by 2 bases and J by 7 bases, with 14 bases between the two germline ends. Per the germline V gene, CDR1 is SEHNR and CDR2 is FQNEAQ (reference sequence). The CDR3 consists of 14 residues. In DNA, the CDR3 is TGTGCCAGCAGCTTACGATCGGGGGATGGGACCCAGTACTTC. Its protein product is CASSLRSGDGTQYF.

V gene TRBV1 combines with J gene TRBJ2-1; the D call in the table, TRBD2, was not verified against the DNA. TRBV1 is noted as a pseudogene. This CDR3 spans 15 amino acids. The CDR3 region is CTSPNTSGLYNEQFF. CDR3 DNA: TGCACCAGCCCCAATACTAGCGGACTGTACAATGAGCAGTTCTTC.

The rearrangement joins TRBV7-2 to TRBJ1-5; D uncertain. This CDR3 region has 14 residues. Germline CDR1 reads SGHTA; CDR2 reads FQGNSA. V was shortened by 3 bases and J by 3 bases, with 9 bases between the two germline ends. The CDR3 region has the DNA TGTGCCAGCAGCTTTCCCGGGAACAATCAGCCCCAGCATTTT. Encoded protein: CASSFPGNNQPQHF.

This chain's CDR3 is CASSLTGGSYEQYF. CDR3 nucleotides: TGTGCCAGCAGTTTGACAGGGGGATCCTACGAGCAGTACTTC. The chain combines TRBV28 with TRBJ2-7; the match to TRBD1 covers 9 bases. The CDR3 runs to 14 residues. From germline, CDR1 is MDHEN and CDR2 SYDVKM. The ends lost 3 bases at V and 1 base at J; junction bases unmatched: 1.

The V gene is TRBV7-9, the J gene TRBJ2-2; D perhaps matches TRBD2 (6 bases). The CDR3 runs 14 residues. The V gene's germline CDR1 is SEHNR and CDR2 FQNEAQ (reference sequence). V was cut by 1 base and J by 6 bases, with 9 bases left in between. The CDR3 DNA follows: TGTGCCAGCAGCTTAGTGTCGGGGGCCGGGGAGCTGTTTTTT. Its translation is CASSLVSGAGELFF.

The chain is built from TRBV4-3 and TRBJ2-7; 10 bases agree with TRBD2. V shed 1 base and J 6 bases; nucleotides not matched to a gene: 6. This CDR3 region has 15 residues. Looked up from germline, CDR1 is LGHNA and CDR2 is YSLEER. This chain's CDR3 is CASSQVGLAGAEQYF. CDR3 nucleotides: TGCGCCAGCAGCCAAGTAGGTCTAGCGGGAGCCGAGCAGTACTTC.

The rearrangement uses TRBV18 and TRBJ1-2; 11 bases map to TRBD1. V was pared by 1 base and J by 5 bases, with 9 bases of the junction left unmatched. The CDR3 length is 17 residues. Germline V CDR1 and CDR2: KGHSH, LQKENI. CDR3: CASSPLGQGANWYGYTF. The CDR3 nucleotides are TGTGCCAGCTCACCACTAGGACAGGGGGCTAATTGGTATGGCTACACCTTC.

This rearrangement joins TRBV10-1 to TRBJ2-1; tentative D call: TRBD2 (6 bases). V lost 3 bases and J 7 bases, leaving 13 bases between the germline ends. This CDR3 contains 14 residues. From germline, CDR1 is WNHNN and CDR2 SYGVQD (reference sequence). In DNA, the CDR3 is TGCGCCAGCAGTGACCCCTCGGAGGGGAATGAGCAGTTCTTC. Translating it yields CASSDPSEGNEQFF.

The chain uses TRBV11-2 and TRBJ1-1; possible D gene TRBD1, 6 bases. In germline, CDR1 is SGHAT, CDR2 FQNNGV. This CDR3 spans 15 amino acids. Trimming cost V 2 bases and J 1 base, with 11 bases left between them. CDR3 protein: CASSLFGGRNTEAFF. As DNA, the CDR3 is TGTGCCAGCAGCTTATTTGGGGGCAGGAACACTGAAGCTTTCTTT.

The rearrangement links TRBV5-1 to TRBJ1-6; TRBD1 matches 7 bases. The trim removed 2 bases at V and 7 bases at J, leaving 6 bases unmatched. Germline V gives CDR1 SGHRS, CDR2 YFSETQ. The CDR3 is 15 amino acids. CDR3 nucleotides: TGCGCCAGCAGCTTACAGGGGTTGGAGAATTCACCCCTCCACTTT. Translation: CASSLQGLENSPLHF.

The chain couples TRBV11-3 to TRBJ2-5; 7 positions agree with TRBD1. Germline V gives CDR1 SGHNT, CDR2 YENEEA. This CDR3 is 18 amino acids long. Unmatched junction bases numbered 17, after V lost 5 bases and J lost 2 bases. The CDR3: CASSNRQVGRDRQETQYF. CDR3 DNA sequence: TGTGCCAGCAGCAATAGGCAGGTTGGACGGGACAGACAAGAGACCCAGTACTTC.

The sample holds a few counts of this clone. The chain uses TRBV5-1 and TRBJ1-3; weak D call: TRBD1 (5 bases). Germline values: CDR1 SGHRS, CDR2 YFSETQ. The V end was cut by 0 bases, the J end by 0 bases, with 13 bases between. The CDR3 sequence is 17 residues long. The CDR3 DNA reads as TGCGCCAGCAGCTTGGACCAGGGAACAAGCTCTGGAAACACCATATATTTT. Protein: CASSLDQGTSSGNTIYF.

The chain combines TRBV7-2 with TRBJ2-3; D call uncertain. V was shortened by 6 bases and J by 9 bases, with 16 bases between the two germline ends. CDR3 length equals 13 residues. CDR1 is SGHTA, CDR2 FQGNSA, per germline. The CDR3 here is CASRKILEPTQYF. CDR3 bases: TGTGCCAGCAGGAAGATACTTGAACCCACGCAGTATTTT.

The chain recombines TRBV9 with TRBJ2-2; D call uncertain. V dropped 0 bases and J dropped 2 bases, with 8 bases sitting between them. The CDR3 is 15 amino acids. CDR1 SGDLS and CDR2 YYNGEE come from the germline V gene. CDR3 bases: TGTGCCAGCAGCGTAGGACGACACAACACCGGGGAGCTGTTTTTT. Translated, it gives CASSVGRHNTGELFF.

This chain joins TRBV4-3 and TRBJ2-1; TRBD2 agrees at 11 bases. The CDR3 length is 15 residues. CDR1 LGHNA and CDR2 YSLEER come from the germline V gene. V was pared by 3 bases and J by 12 bases, with 10 bases of the junction left unmatched. CDR3 in amino acids: CASSQATSGIGWQFF. CDR3 sequence (DNA): TGCGCCAGCAGCCAGGCGACTAGCGGGATCGGCTGGCAGTTCTTC.

The chain combines TRBV18 with TRBJ2-2; the match to TRBD1 covers 9 bases. The germline gives CDR1 KGHSH, CDR2 LQKENI. V was pared by 6 bases and J by 3 bases, with 8 bases of the junction left unmatched. CDR3 length: 16 amino acids. The CDR3 coding sequence is TGTGCCAGCTCGCAACAGGGGGCTCATTACACCGGGGAGCTGTTTTTT. Translation: CASSQQGAHYTGELFF.

The chain employs TRBV11-3 and TRBJ2-3; 12 bases fit TRBD2. J was trimmed by 2 bases and V by 4 bases; bases with no gene match: 4. CDR1 and CDR2 (germline): SGHNT, YENEEA. This CDR3 contains 16 residues. CDR3 loop: CASSSASGRATDTQYF. CDR3 nucleotides: TGTGCCAGCAGCTCGGCTAGCGGGAGGGCCACAGATACGCAGTATTTT.

V gene TRBV7-2 combines with J gene TRBJ2-7, with 13 bases that match TRBD2. Trimming removed 5 bases from V and 7 bases from J; junction bases left unmatched: 14. Germline CDR1 SGHTA, CDR2 FQGNSA. There are 17 residues in the CDR3. CDR3 sequence (DNA): TGTGCCAGCAGCATATCTACTAGCGGGGGGGCACTGGCGGAGCAGTACTTC. Amino acids: CASSISTSGGALAEQYF.

The genes are TRBV18 and TRBJ2-5; the match to TRBD1 covers 9 bases. The germline CDR1 and CDR2 sequences are KGHSH and LQKENI. CDR3 length equals 14 residues. The ends lost 2 bases at V and 5 bases at J; junction bases unmatched: 3. As DNA, the CDR3 is TGTGCCAGCTCACCAGGACAGGGGTGGGAGACCCAGTACTTC. Residues: CASSPGQGWETQYF. The full variable domain, rest sourced from reference TRBV18 and TRBJ2-5, is NAGVMQNPRHLVRRRGQEARLRCSPMKGHSHVYWYRQLPEEGLKFMVYLQKENIIDESGMPKERFSAEFPKEGPSILRIQQVVRGDSAAYFCASSPGQGWETQYFGPGTRLLVL.

The chain carries TRBV7-3 and TRBJ2-3; 7 bases are a match to TRBD2. Losses at the gene ends were 2 bases for V and 1 base for J; bases not matched to a gene: 3. The CDR3 is made up of 15 amino acids. CDR1 and CDR2 (germline): SGHTA, FQGTGA. The CDR3 sequence is CASSLHAGGTDTQYF. The CDR3 nucleotides read TGTGCCAGCAGCTTACATGCGGGGGGCACAGATACGCAGTATTTT.

The V and J genes are TRBV18 and TRBJ1-3; 7 positions agree with TRBD1. V lost 3 bases to trimming and J lost 2 bases; unmatched junction nucleotides: 7. Germline assignment: CDR1 KGHSH and CDR2 LQKENI. The CDR3 loop spans 16 amino acids. CDR3 DNA sequence: TGTGCCAGCTCACCTTCCTTACAGGGGACTGGAAACACCATATATTTT. It specifies CASSPSLQGTGNTIYF.

The chain is built from TRBV6-5 and TRBJ1-2; 11 bases align to TRBD1. J gave up 7 bases and V 5 bases, and 3 bases lay outside the gene matches. The germline CDR1 and CDR2 sequences are MNHEY and SVGAGI. This CDR3 is built from 13 residues. For the CDR3, the DNA is TGTGCCAGCAGTAGGGGACAGGGGGTTGGCTACACCTTC. As protein: CASSRGQGVGYTF.